This TCR beta chain is drawn from a study of spatial heterogeneity in lung cancer. Overall study: The donor population consisted of just over 70 patients with untreated, early-stage non-small cell lung cancer. Sequence detection consistently recorded a greater number of beta-chain than alpha-chain sequences. Study outcomes and limitations: There were more appearances of ubiquitous expanded tumor TCRs in blood at resection than at follow-up.

Each CDR3 protein gets one entry after TCRdb re-called the 5' RACE reads with MiXCR. The sample consists of some 41,000 distinct CDR3 sequences, about 22% of them appearing once. Time point in this sample: blood at routine non-recurrence follow-up after resection. Whole RNA, which was extracted from tumor, nontumor lung tissue or frozen PBMC, was sequenced without any cell sorting. Germline values: CDR1 GTSNPN, CDR2 SVGIG (reference sequence). V lost 3 bases, J lost 0 bases, and 15 bases lay in between. The CDR3 is made up of 16 amino acids. This clonotype has at least ten counts. Its antigen is not known.

Here the sequenced sample was PBMCs, taken at follow-up. The chain carries TRBV30 and TRBJ2-4; perhaps TRBD1 as D (6 bases). The sequence came from a female donor with early-stage non-small cell lung cancer. In DNA, the CDR3 is TGTGCCTGGAGCAACTACAGGGCATTAGCCAAAAACATTCAGTACTTC. Translated: CAWSNYRALAKNIQYF.